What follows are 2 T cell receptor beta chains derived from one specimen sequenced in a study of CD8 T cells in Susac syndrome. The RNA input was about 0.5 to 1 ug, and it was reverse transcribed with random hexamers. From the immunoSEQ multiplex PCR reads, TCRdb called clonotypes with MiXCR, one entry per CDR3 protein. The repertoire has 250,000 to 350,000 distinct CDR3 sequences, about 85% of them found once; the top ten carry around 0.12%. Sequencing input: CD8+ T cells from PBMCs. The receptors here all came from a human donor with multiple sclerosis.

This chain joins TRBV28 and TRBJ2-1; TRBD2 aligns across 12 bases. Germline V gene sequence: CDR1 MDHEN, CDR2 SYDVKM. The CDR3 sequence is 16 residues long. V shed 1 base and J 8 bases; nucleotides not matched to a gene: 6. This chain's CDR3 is CASSLFLAGGVDEQFF. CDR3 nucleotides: TGTGCCAGCAGTTTATTCCTAGCGGGAGGGGTGGATGAGCAGTTCTTC.

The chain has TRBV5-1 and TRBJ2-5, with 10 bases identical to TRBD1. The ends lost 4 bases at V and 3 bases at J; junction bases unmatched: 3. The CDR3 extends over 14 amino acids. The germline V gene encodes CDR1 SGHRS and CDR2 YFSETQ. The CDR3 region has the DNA TGCGCCAGCAGCCTGGGACAGGGGAAAGAGACCCAGTACTTC. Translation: CASSLGQGKETQYF.